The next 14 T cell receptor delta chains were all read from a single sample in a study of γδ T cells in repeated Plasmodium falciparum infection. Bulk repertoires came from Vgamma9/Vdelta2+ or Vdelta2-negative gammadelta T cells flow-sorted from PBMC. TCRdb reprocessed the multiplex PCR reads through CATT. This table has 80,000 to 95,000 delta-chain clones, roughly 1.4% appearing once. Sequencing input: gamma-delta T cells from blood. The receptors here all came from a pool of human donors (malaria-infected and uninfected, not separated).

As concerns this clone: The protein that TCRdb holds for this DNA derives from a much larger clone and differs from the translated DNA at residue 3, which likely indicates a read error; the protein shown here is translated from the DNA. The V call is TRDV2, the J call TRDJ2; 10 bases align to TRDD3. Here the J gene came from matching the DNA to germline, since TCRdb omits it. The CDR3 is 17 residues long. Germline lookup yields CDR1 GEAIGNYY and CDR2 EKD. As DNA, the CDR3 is TGTGCCCGTGACACAAGGTGGGGGATACACCTGACAGCACAACTCTTCTTT. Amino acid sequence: CARDTRWGIHLTAQLFF.

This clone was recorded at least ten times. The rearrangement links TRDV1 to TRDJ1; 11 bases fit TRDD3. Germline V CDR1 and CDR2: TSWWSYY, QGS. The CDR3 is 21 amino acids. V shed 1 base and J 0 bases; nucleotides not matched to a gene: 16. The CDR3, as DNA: TGTGCTCTTGGGGAACCCAACTGGGGGATAGAGAGCCCAGGGTACACCGATAAACTCATCTTT. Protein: CALGEPNWGIESPGYTDKLIF.

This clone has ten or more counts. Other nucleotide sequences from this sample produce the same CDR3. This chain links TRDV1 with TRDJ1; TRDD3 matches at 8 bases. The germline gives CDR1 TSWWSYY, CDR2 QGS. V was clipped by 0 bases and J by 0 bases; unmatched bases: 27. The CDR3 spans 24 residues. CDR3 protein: CALGELLIFPLPRWDTPHTDKLIF. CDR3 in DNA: TGTGCTCTTGGGGAACTTCTAATTTTTCCGCTGCCACGGTGGGATACGCCCCACACCGATAAACTCATCTTT.

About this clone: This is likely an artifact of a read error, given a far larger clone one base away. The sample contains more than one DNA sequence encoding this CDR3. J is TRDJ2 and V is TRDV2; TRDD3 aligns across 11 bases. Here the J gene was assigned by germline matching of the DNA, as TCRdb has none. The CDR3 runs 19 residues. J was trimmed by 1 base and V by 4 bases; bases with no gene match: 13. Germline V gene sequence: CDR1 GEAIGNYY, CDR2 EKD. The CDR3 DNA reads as TGTGCCTGTGATACTTTAGACTGGGGGATAACCAATTTGACAGCACAACTCTTCTTT. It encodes CACDTLDWGITNLTAQLFF.

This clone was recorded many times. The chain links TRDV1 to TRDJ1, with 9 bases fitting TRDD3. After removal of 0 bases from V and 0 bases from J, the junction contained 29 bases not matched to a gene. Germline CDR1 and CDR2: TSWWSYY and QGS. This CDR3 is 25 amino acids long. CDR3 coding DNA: TGTGCTCTTGGGGAACTCCCGCTAGTCAACTCCTGTACTGGGGGACCACTAGGGTACACCGATAAACTCATCTTT. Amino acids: CALGELPLVNSCTGGPLGYTDKLIF.

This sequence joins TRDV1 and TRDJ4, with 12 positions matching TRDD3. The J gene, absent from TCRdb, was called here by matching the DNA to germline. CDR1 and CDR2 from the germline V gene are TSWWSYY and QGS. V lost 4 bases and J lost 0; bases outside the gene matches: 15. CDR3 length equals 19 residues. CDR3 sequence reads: CALGGLPTWGIRDSRPLIF. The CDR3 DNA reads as TGTGCTCTTGGGGGGCTTCCTACCTGGGGGATACGTGATTCCAGACCCCTGATCTTT.

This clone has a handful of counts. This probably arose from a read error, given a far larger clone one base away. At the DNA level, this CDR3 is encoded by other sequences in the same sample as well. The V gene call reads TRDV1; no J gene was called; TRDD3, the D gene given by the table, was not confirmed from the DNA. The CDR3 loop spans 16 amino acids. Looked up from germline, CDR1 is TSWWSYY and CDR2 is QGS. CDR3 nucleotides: TGTGCCCTGGACAGTTACTGGGGGTCCTACACCGATAAACTCATCTTC. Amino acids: CALDSYWGSYTDKLIF.

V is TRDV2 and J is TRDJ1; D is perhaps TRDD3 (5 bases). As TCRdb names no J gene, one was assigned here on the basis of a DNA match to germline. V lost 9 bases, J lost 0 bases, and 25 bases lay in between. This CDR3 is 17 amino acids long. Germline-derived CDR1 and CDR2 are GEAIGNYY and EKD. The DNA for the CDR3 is TGTGCCCGCCCCAAGTGGGGAGGAGGTTGGTACACCGATAAACTCATCTTT. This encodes CARPKWGGGWYTDKLIF.

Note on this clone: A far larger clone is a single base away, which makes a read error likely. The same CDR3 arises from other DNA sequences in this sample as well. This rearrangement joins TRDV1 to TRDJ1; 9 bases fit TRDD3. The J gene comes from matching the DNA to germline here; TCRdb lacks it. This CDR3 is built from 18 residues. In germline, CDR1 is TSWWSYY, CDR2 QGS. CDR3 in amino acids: CALGELKPWGMIVDKLIF. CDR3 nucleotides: TGCGCTCTTGGGGAACTTAAACCCTGGGGGATGATTGTGGATAAACTCATCTTT.

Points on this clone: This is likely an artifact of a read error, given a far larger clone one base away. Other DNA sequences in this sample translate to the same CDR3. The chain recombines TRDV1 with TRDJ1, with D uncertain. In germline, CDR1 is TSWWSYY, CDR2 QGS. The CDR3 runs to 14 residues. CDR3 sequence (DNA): TGTGCTCTTGGGGCACCCAAAAACACCGACAAACTCATCTTT. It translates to CALGAPKNTDKLIF.

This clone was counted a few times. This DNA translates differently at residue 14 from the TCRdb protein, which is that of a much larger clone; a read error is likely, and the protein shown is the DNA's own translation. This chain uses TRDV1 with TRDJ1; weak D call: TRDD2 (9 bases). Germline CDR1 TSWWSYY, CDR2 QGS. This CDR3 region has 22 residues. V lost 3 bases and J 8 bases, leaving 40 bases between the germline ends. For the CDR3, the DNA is TGTGCTCTTGGGGATCCGAGCCTTCCTACGTACTGGGGGGTTAGAATTTCCCCCAAACTCATCTTT. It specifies CALGDPSLPTYWGVRISPKLIF.

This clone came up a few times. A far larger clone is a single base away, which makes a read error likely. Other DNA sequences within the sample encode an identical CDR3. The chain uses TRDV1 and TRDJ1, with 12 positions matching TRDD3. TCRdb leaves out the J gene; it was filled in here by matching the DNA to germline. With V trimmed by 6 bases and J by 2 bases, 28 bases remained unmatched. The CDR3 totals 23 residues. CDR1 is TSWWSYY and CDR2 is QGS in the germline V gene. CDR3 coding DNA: TGTGCTCTTGGAGCTCGGCCTCTTCCTAATAGTCTGGGGGATACGGGTTATACCGATAAACTCATCTTT. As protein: CALGARPLPNSLGDTGYTDKLIF.

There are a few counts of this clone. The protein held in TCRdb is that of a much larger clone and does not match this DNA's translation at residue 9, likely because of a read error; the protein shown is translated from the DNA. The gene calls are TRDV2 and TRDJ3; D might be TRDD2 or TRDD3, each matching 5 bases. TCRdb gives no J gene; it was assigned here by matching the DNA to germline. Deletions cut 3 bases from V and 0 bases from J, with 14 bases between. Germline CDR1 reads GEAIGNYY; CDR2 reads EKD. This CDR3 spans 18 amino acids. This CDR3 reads CACDPTGPASWDTRQMFF. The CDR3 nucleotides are TGTGCCTGTGACCCTACTGGACCTGCCTCCTGGGACACCCGACAGATGTTTTTC.

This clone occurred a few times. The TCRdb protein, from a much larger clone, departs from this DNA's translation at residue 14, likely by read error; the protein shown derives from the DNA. Here the CDR3 reads CALGEPSASCESDADKLIF. The DNA of the CDR3 is TGTGCTCTTGGGGAACCGAGTGCCTCCTGCGAATCTGACGCCGATAAACTCATCTTT. J is TRDJ1 and V is TRDV1, with unresolved D. V was trimmed by 1 base and J by 3 bases, leaving 24 bases between them. CDR3 size: 19 residues. The germline gives CDR1 TSWWSYY, CDR2 QGS.